This is a list of T cell receptor beta chains from one sample in a study of T cells after yellow fever vaccination. TCRdb reprocessed the 5' RACE reads via MiXCR and lists one record per CDR3 protein. The table shows under 700,000 distinct CDR3 sequences, with around 16% occurring only once. The input for sequencing was PBMCs, taken more than 4 days after the first yellow fever vaccination. The receptors were gathered from a man between 18 and 29 years old who received the YFV17D yellow fever vaccine. CDR3s include the opening cysteine and the closing phenylalanine or tryptophan. A D gene is named only where the DNA matches it firmly. For some rows the clone size is stated as once, few or many, or as a class when expanded; others skip it.

j_gene: TRBJ1-2; abundance: few; v_gene: TRBV7-2; d_gene: .; CDR3nt: TGTGCCAGCAGCTCCACGACAAGGGCATTAAACTATGGCTACACCTTC; CDR3aa: CASSSTTRALNYGYTF
j_gene: TRBJ1-1; abundance: .; v_gene: TRBV5-6; d_gene: TRBD1; CDR3nt: TGTGCCAGCAGACGGGACAGGCCCATGAACACTGAAGCTTTCTTT; CDR3aa: CASRRDRPMNTEAFF
j_gene: TRBJ2-5; abundance: few; v_gene: TRBV5-1; d_gene: .; CDR3nt: TGCGCCAGCATGGGCACCACAGGGCTTCAAGAGACCCAGTACTTC; CDR3aa: CASMGTTGLQETQYF
j_gene: TRBJ1-2; abundance: .; v_gene: TRBV2; d_gene: TRBD1; CDR3nt: TGTGCCAGCAGTGCGGGACAGGGCGGGGGCTACACCTTC; CDR3aa: CASSAGQGGGYTF
j_gene: TRBJ2-1; abundance: .; v_gene: TRBV7-3; d_gene: TRBD1; CDR3nt: TGTGCCAGCAGCGACAGGGGGCTCTACAATGAGCAGTTCTTC; CDR3aa: CASSDRGLYNEQFF
j_gene: TRBJ2-4; abundance: few; v_gene: TRBV20-1; d_gene: .; CDR3nt: TGCAGTGCTAGCAGGGGAGCCAAAAACATTCAGTACTTC; CDR3aa: CSASRGAKNIQYF
j_gene: TRBJ2-1; abundance: few; v_gene: TRBV24-1; d_gene: .; CDR3nt: TGTGCCACCAGTGAGCCTGGGGACGGTACAATTGAGCAGTTCTTC; CDR3aa: CATSEPGDGTIEQFF
j_gene: TRBJ1-1; abundance: .; v_gene: TRBV9; d_gene: TRBD1; CDR3nt: TGTGCCAGCAACTCCGGGACAGTCAACACTGAAGCTTTCTTT; CDR3aa: CASNSGTVNTEAFF
j_gene: TRBJ1-2; abundance: few; v_gene: TRBV7-2; d_gene: .; CDR3nt: TGTGCCAGCAGCTCCAAACAGGGCAATCCGGGAGGCTACACCTTC; CDR3aa: CASSSKQGNPGGYTF
j_gene: TRBJ1-2; abundance: .; v_gene: TRBV20-1; d_gene: .; CDR3nt: TGCAGTGCTAGCGCAGGGGACTATGGCTACACCTTC; CDR3aa: CSASAGDYGYTF
j_gene: TRBJ1-2; abundance: .; v_gene: TRBV7-9; d_gene: TRBD1; CDR3nt: TGTGCCAGCAGCACAGGACAGGGGGCTACCTTCAACTATGGCTACACCTTC; CDR3aa: CASSTGQGATFNYGYTF
j_gene: TRBJ2-2; abundance: .; v_gene: TRBV10-3; d_gene: .; CDR3nt: TGTGCCATCAGTGAGTCGTCACAGGGGAACACCGGGGAGCTGTTTTTT; CDR3aa: CAISESSQGNTGELFF
j_gene: TRBJ1-5; abundance: few; v_gene: TRBV6-2/TRBV6-3; d_gene: .; CDR3nt: TGTGCCAGCGGATACCCGACTGGGGGTCAGCCCCAGCATTTT; CDR3aa: CASGYPTGGQPQHF
j_gene: TRBJ2-3; abundance: few; v_gene: TRBV6-1; d_gene: TRBD2; CDR3nt: TGTGCCAGCAGTGAGACTAGCGGGGGGGCCGGTACGCAGTATTTT; CDR3aa: CASSETSGGAGTQYF
j_gene: TRBJ1-2; abundance: many; v_gene: TRBV7-8; d_gene: .; CDR3nt: TGTGCCAGCAGCTTCTCTAGGGGCTATGGCTACACCTTC; CDR3aa: CASSFSRGYGYTF
j_gene: TRBJ2-6; abundance: .; v_gene: TRBV6-5; d_gene: .; CDR3nt: TGTGCCAGCAGCTTACAGGGGGGGAAGAACGTCCTGACTTTC; CDR3aa: CASSLQGGKNVLTF
j_gene: TRBJ2-1; abundance: few; v_gene: TRBV12-3/TRBV12-4; d_gene: .; CDR3nt: TGTGCCAGCAGCCTTAGGGGGGGCATCCACAATGAGCAGTTCTTC; CDR3aa: CASSLRGGIHNEQFF
j_gene: TRBJ1-5; abundance: few; v_gene: TRBV12-3/TRBV12-4; d_gene: .; CDR3nt: TGTGCCAGCAGGCCACAGGGAGGGAATCAGCCCCAGCATTTT; CDR3aa: CASRPQGGNQPQHF
j_gene: TRBJ1-3; abundance: few; v_gene: TRBV9; d_gene: TRBD1; CDR3nt: TGTGCCAGCAGCGCCCAAACAGGGGGTATCTCTGGAAACACCATATATTTT; CDR3aa: CASSAQTGGISGNTIYF
j_gene: TRBJ2-3; abundance: few; v_gene: TRBV7-9; d_gene: TRBD1; CDR3nt: TGTGCCAGCAGCTTAGCGCTGGGGACAGGATACACAGATACGCAGTATTTT; CDR3aa: CASSLALGTGYTDTQYF
j_gene: TRBJ1-1; abundance: few; v_gene: TRBV7-9; d_gene: TRBD1; CDR3nt: TGTGCCAGCAGACACGCCGGGACAGGGATGAACACTGAAGCTTTCTTT; CDR3aa: CASRHAGTGMNTEAFF
j_gene: TRBJ2-6; abundance: .; v_gene: TRBV10-2; d_gene: TRBD2; CDR3nt: TGCGCCAGCGCTAGCGGGGGGGCCCCTGGGGCCAACGTCCTGACTTTC; CDR3aa: CASASGGAPGANVLTF
j_gene: TRBJ2-3; abundance: .; v_gene: TRBV12-3/TRBV12-4; d_gene: TRBD1; CDR3nt: TGTGCCAGCAGTTCGCCGGGACAGGACACAGATACGCAGTATTTT; CDR3aa: CASSSPGQDTDTQYF
j_gene: TRBJ2-1; abundance: few; v_gene: TRBV20-1; d_gene: .; CDR3nt: TGCAGTGCTAGGTTTCGATCAGCCTCCAATGAGCAGTTCTTC; CDR3aa: CSARFRSASNEQFF
j_gene: TRBJ1-5; abundance: .; v_gene: TRBV2; d_gene: TRBD1; CDR3nt: TGTGCCAGCAGTGAAGGGACAGGGGGCGAGAGGTGGCAGCCCCAGCATTTT; CDR3aa: CASSEGTGGERWQPQHF
j_gene: TRBJ1-1; abundance: few; v_gene: TRBV7-2; d_gene: .; CDR3nt: TGTGCCAGCAGACCGAGGGTGCTGGCCTCCGAAGCTTTCTTT; CDR3aa: CASRPRVLASEAFF
j_gene: TRBJ2-5; abundance: .; v_gene: TRBV5-1; d_gene: .; CDR3nt: TGCGCCAGCACCGGCGGGGCGGCGACAGAGACCCAGTACTTC; CDR3aa: CASTGGAATETQYF
j_gene: TRBJ2-1; abundance: .; v_gene: TRBV12-3/TRBV12-4; d_gene: .; CDR3nt: TGTGCCAGCAGTTTAAACTTACTACAGTACAATGAGCAGTTCTTC; CDR3aa: CASSLNLLQYNEQFF